These T cell receptor beta chains were read from a single sample in a study of PD-1 blockade in classical Hodgkin lymphoma. Libraries were prepared by immunoSEQ multiplex PCR; TCRdb keeps only in-frame clonotypes and omits some of them. The data show around 15,000 clones, with around three fifths seen just once and approximately 8.3% held by the top ten. This material consisted of peripheral blood mononuclear cells (PBMCs), taken before the second cycle of nivolumab. These receptors all come from a human donor with classical Hodgkin lymphoma. Both conserved end residues are trimmed from each CDR3. The order of the fields is V gene, clone size, CDR3 protein. Expanded clones are given a class, and other clones once, few, many or no size at all.

TRBV7-9 few ASSLNTGDKRTQY
TRBV7-9 few ASSFLPLATNEKLF
TRBV19 few ASSSPGRSYGYT
TRBV28 - ASSLDGQGSDNEQF
TRBV6-5 - ASSRDTRNTEAF
TRBV7-3 few ASSLTGLAGVYNEQF
TRBV28 - ASSLSGRGLTGELF
TRBV18 - ASSPGSTGHYNQPQH
TRBV5-8 - ASSRRQGQY
TRBV6-6 - ASSLTGSQWDEQY
TRBV18 - ASSPLRAVDEQY
TRBV19 few ASKLSGVVNQPQH
TRBV7-8 - ASSLRDAGGATDTQY
TRBV29-1 few SVHSQNTEAF
TRBV28 - ASSRLAGNNEQF
TRBV6-6 few ASSPRAEYEQY
TRBV27 - ASSGTWVSNQPQH
TRBV11-1 - ASSAPGRQGRQPQH
TRBV27 few ASGDLNSPLH
TRBV2 - ASRGRDSVQETQY
TRBV7-3 - ASSRRARPGETQY
TRBV20-1 few MTGDTEAF
TRBV6-5 - ASSRPGLNTEAF
TRBV5-1 few ASSLTSGPYNEQF
TRBV9 - ASSVSTGGRDTQY
TRBV6-1 medium-sized ASSLGGRGYT
TRBV21-1 once ASSARRVHEQF
TRBV5-8 - ASSWGSTGPKHSGANVLT
TRBV7-9 - ASSSGQATREAF
TRBV25-1 few ASETPGFRGGYT
TRBV28 - ASSSVAGWNEKLF
TRBV28 - ASSFRASSYNEQF
TRBV19 - ASSMGRDQPQH
TRBV7-9 - ASSPTASSRGGTEAF
TRBV15 - ATSRDRGTSGRAETQY
TRBV27 few ASSLSPPGRGYGYT
TRBV7-9 - ASSTGQGRGATNEKLF
TRBV5-1 - ASSLVFGNEQF
TRBV29-1 - SVEKGKETQY
TRBV27 - ASSLSNSYEQY
TRBV4-1 few ASSLQTRTSGAGDTYEQY
TRBV7-9 - ASSQAMNTEAF
TRBV11-2 few ASSPAQGDHEQY
TRBV14 once ASSQVGLTINNEQF
TRBV6-5 - ASSHDRSNQPQH
TRBV7-9 - ASSLGPRDTQY
TRBV28 - ASRQTGSSYNEQF
TRBV11-3 medium-sized ASSSGRGPGDTQY
TRBV5-1 - ASSPGQGGTGELF
TRBV28 - ASSPTGGGQPQH
TRBV10-3 - AISRTGEVEETQY
TRBV28 - ASSLRTGYSNQPQH
TRBV9 - ASSVAGLAGGTGELF
TRBV9 - ASSALGRLAGGNEQF
TRBV29-1 - SVRGGQGLDYT
TRBV28 - ASSSPGVGTDTQY
TRBV15 - ATSSMHEQF
TRBV9 - ASSPFDWSSYEQY
TRBV7-9 medium-sized ASSSGSGYEQY
TRBV18 once ASSSLAGGSYNEQF